Below are 9 T cell receptor beta chains sequenced from a single sample in a study of CD4+ T cells in melanoma. Repertoires were generated with immunoSEQ multiplex PCR, while TCRdb's copy carries only in-frame clones and drops some. The table lists about 13,000 clones, 60% to 85% of them singletons. What was sequenced was cells from a culture (not recorded whether cultured in vitro). The receptor set was obtained from a human donor with melanoma.

The chain couples TRBV2 to TRBJ1-2; no clear D. Germline lookup yields CDR1 SNHLY and CDR2 FYNNEI. The CDR3 runs to 13 residues. With 4 bases removed from V and 8 bases from J, the gap between germline ends came to 14 bases. CDR3 in amino acids: CASSVGRIPGYTF. For the CDR3, the DNA is TGTGCCAGCAGTGTTGGGCGAATACCCGGCTACACCTTC.

J is TRBJ1-2 and V is TRBV11-2; no clear D. The CDR3 extends over 14 amino acids. Germline assignment: CDR1 SGHAT and CDR2 FQNNGV. Trimming removed 5 bases from V and 7 bases from J, with 17 bases in between. The CDR3 spells CASSPDVGSFGYTF. As DNA, the CDR3 is TGTGCCAGCAGCCCAGACGTGGGTAGTTTTGGCTACACCTTC.

The rearrangement uses TRBV2 and TRBJ1-4; D gene unclear. The germline V and J ends were trimmed by 1 base and 8 bases, with 8 bases remaining between them. This CDR3 spans 13 amino acids. The V gene's germline CDR1 is SNHLY and CDR2 FYNNEI. Written as DNA, the CDR3 is TGTGCCAGCAGTGAAGGGCAGCCCGAAAAACTGTTTTTT. Translated, it gives CASSEGQPEKLFF.

This clone was recorded once. This sequence joins TRBV5-1 and TRBJ2-3, with a weak D call TRBD2 (6 bases). Trimming stripped 3 bases from V and 0 bases from J, with 14 bases between. The CDR3 spans 16 residues. Germline loops: CDR1 SGHRS, CDR2 YFSETQ. Here the CDR3 DNA reads TGCGCCAGCAGCTGGGACTCGCCCTATAGCACAGATACGCAGTATTTT. It codes for CASSWDSPYSTDTQYF. Full variable domain (rest looked up from reference TRBV5-1 and TRBJ2-3): KAGVTQTPRYLIKTRGQQVTLSCSPISGHRSVSWYQQTPGQGLQFLFEYFSETQRNKGNFPGRFSGRQFSNSRSEMNVSTLELGDSALYLCASSWDSPYSTDTQYFGPGTRLTVL.

The chain joins TRBV2 to TRBJ1-4, with 7 bases aligning to TRBD1. With V trimmed by 4 bases and J by 5 bases, 10 bases remained unmatched. The CDR3 length is 16 residues. CDR1 SNHLY and CDR2 FYNNEI come from the germline V gene. The CDR3 DNA reads TGTGCCAGCAGTGGCGACAGGGCCCGCAAAAATGAAAAACTGTTTTTT. This translates into CASSGDRARKNEKLFF.

This chain joins TRBV5-1 and TRBJ1-2; D gene ambiguous. V dropped 1 base and J dropped 3 bases, with 4 bases sitting between them. The CDR3 is made up of 12 amino acids. From germline, CDR1 is SGHRS and CDR2 YFSETQ. The CDR3 nucleotides read TGCGCCAGCAGCTTGTACTACTATGGCTACACCTTC. Residues: CASSLYYYGYTF.

This rearrangement joins TRBV11-2 to TRBJ2-3; D is unresolved. This CDR3 contains 17 residues. Germline V CDR1 and CDR2: SGHAT, FQNNGV. V was pared by 5 bases and J by 5 bases, with 23 bases between. The CDR3 protein is CASSPRTEAKPGDTQYF. In DNA form, the CDR3 reads TGTGCCAGCAGCCCTCGGACCGAGGCCAAACCCGGAGATACGCAGTATTTT.

The table lists this clone with a count of one. The V gene is TRBV6-5, the J gene TRBJ2-1; possibly TRBD1 for D (6 bases). Germline values: CDR1 MNHEY, CDR2 SVGAGI. The V gene lost 5 bases and the J gene lost 14 bases, with 16 bases spanning the gap. This CDR3 has 12 residues. In DNA form, the CDR3 reads TGTGCCAGCAGTCTCCCTAGGGGGATCGAGTTCTTC. Amino acid sequence: CASSLPRGIEFF.

This clone was picked up one time. The chain couples TRBV28 to TRBJ2-5; D gene ambiguous. Deletions cut 11 bases from V and 2 bases from J, with 12 bases between. Germline loops: CDR1 MDHEN, CDR2 SYDVKM. The CDR3 consists of 12 residues. This chain's CDR3 is CAARTAQETQYF. CDR3 nucleotide sequence: TGTGCCGCAAGGACCGCTCAAGAGACCCAGTACTTC.